This TCR beta chain was sequenced in a study of blood T cell repertoires in COVID-19. Study information: The study drew acute and convalescent COVID-19 samples from the United States, Italy and Spain. Sample material is recorded as cDNA or gDNA derived from T cells, B-cell-depleted T cells, or PBMCs.

The CDR3 is made up of 14 amino acids. V shed 5 bases and J 7 bases; nucleotides not matched to a gene: 5. Germline V gene lookup returns CDR1 MNHEY and CDR2 SVGAGI. This clone was seen a single time. Authors' methods: Reference gene primers were amplified, and this amplification served to estimate nucleated cell counts. Produced via immunoSEQ multiplex PCR; TCRdb's table is partial and in-frame only. V, J and clone size reflect that table, while D and trimming were determined from the DNA. The sample has fewer than 200,000 clones; around four fifths are singletons. The TCR was taken from a man aged 40-49 years who had recovered from COVID-19. Sample: peripheral blood. This chain joins TRBV6-5 and TRBJ1-6; 7 positions agree with TRBD1. The CDR3 sequence is CASSTRQGNSPLHF. CDR3 DNA sequence: TGTGCCAGCAGTACGAGACAGGGAAATTCACCCCTCCACTTT.